This T cell receptor beta chain was captured by sequencing in a study of cytomegalovirus exposure and HLA in healthy donors. As for this clone: What it recognizes is unknown.

Whole-study results and caveats: TCR beta V- and J-gene trimming, according to a later analysis, was linked to a missense DCLRE1C variant. It was shown in a later analysis that HLA-associated TCR beta chains were more clonally expanded than other, equally common chains. Common viral pathogens seemed, in a later analysis, to connect with several of the most significant clusters.

The PCR made use of 60 Vbeta and 13 Jbeta primers. Assay: immunoSEQ multiplex PCR; the TCRdb copy retains only in-frame clones and omits some. The data show 150,000 to 180,000 clones, over 60% seen once. V lost 4 bases, J lost 3 bases, and 11 bases stayed unmatched. Germline V CDR1 and CDR2: SGDLS, YYNGEE. The CDR3 length is 16 residues. The sequence was collected from a woman in her thirties or forties in good health and CMV-seronegative. The chain links TRBV9 to TRBJ2-7; TRBD2 matches at 9 bases. The sample comprised PBMCs. The CDR3 reads CASSPSLAGALYEQYF. CDR3 bases: TGTGCCAGCAGCCCATCATTAGCGGGGGCCCTCTACGAGCAGTACTTC.